This T cell receptor (beta chain) was identified during a study of blood T cell repertoires in COVID-19. Repertoires were generated with immunoSEQ multiplex PCR, while TCRdb's copy carries only in-frame clones and drops some. The sample lists about 220,000 clones, under 90% occurring once. The CDR3 contains 16 residues. Trimming cost V 0 bases and J 1 base, with 9 bases left between them. From germline, CDR1 is LGHNA and CDR2 YNFKEQ. The V and J genes are TRBV4-2 and TRBJ2-2; weak D call: TRBD1 (6 bases). The specimen sequenced was peripheral blood. This TCR was sampled from a man aged 25 to 40 with active or convalescent COVID-19. The chain's CDR3 is CASSQEGGVNTGELFF. The CDR3 DNA is TGTGCCAGCAGCCAAGAAGGGGGTGTGAACACCGGGGAGCTGTTTTTT.